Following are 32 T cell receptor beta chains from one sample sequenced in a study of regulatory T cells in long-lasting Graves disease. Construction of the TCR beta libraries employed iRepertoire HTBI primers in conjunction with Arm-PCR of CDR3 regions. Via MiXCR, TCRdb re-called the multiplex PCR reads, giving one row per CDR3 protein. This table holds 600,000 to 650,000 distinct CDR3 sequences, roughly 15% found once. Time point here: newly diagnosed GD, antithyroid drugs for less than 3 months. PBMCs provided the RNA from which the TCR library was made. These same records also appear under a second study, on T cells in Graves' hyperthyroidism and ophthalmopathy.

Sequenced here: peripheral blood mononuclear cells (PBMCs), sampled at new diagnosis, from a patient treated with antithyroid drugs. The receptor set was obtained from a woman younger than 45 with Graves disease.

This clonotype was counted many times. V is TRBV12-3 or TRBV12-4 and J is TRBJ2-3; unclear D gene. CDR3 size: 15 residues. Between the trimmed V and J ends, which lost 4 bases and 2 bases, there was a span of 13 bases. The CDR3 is CASSSRTDPTDTQYF. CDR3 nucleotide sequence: TGTGCCAGCAGTTCCCGGACGGACCCCACAGATACGCAGTATTTT.

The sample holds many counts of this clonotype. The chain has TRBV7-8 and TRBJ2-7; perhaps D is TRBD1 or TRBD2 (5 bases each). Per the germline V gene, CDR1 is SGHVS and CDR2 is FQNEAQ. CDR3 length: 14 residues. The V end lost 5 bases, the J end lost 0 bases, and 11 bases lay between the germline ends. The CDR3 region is CASSPWDVSYEQYF. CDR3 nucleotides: TGTGCCAGCAGCCCATGGGACGTCTCCTACGAGCAGTACTTC.

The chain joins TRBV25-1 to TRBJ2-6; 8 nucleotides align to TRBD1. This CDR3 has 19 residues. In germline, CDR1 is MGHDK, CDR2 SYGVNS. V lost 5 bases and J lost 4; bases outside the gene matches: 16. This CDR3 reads CASSPTPGQAPRGANVLTF. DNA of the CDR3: TGTGCCAGCAGTCCTACACCGGGACAGGCTCCCAGGGGGGCCAACGTCCTGACTTTC.

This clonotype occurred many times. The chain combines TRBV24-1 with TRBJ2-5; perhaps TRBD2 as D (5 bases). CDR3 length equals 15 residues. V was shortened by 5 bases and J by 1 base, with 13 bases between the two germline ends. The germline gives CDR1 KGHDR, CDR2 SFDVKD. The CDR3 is CATSVRGNGQETQYF. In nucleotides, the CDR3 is TGTGCCACCAGTGTCAGAGGGAATGGCCAAGAGACCCAGTACTTC.

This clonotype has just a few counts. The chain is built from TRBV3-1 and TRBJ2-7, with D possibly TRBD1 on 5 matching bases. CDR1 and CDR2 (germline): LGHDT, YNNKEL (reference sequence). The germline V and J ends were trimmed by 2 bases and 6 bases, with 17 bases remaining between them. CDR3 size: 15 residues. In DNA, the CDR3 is TGTGCCAGCAGCCAAATCCCGCAGGGCATTGCCGAGCAGTACTTC. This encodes CASSQIPQGIAEQYF.

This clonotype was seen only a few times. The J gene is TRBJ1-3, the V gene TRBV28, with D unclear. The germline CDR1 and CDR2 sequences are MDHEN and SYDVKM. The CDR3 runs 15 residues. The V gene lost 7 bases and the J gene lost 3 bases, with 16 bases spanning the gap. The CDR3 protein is CASTETRANGNTIYF. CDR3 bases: TGTGCCAGCACTGAGACAAGGGCTAATGGAAACACCATATATTTT.

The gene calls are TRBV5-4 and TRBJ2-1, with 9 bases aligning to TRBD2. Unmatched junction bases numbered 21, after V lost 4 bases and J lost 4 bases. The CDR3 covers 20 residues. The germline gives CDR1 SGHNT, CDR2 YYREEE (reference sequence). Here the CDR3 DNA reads TGTGCCAGCAGCCCCCGACTTCAAACGCGGGCTAGCGGGGCATACAATGAGCAGTTCTTC. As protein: CASSPRLQTRASGAYNEQFF. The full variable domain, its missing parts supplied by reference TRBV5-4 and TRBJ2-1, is ETGVTQSPTHLIKTRGQQVTLRCSSQSGHNTVSWYQQALGQGPQFIFQYYREEENGRGNFPPRFSGLQFPNYSSELNVNALELDDSALYLCASSPRLQTRASGAYNEQFFGPGTRLTVL.

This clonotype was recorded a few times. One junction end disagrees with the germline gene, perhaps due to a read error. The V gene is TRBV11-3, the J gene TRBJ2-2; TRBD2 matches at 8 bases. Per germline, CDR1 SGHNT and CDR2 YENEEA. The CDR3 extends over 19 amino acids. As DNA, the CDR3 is TGTGCCAACAGCTCTCCTTGGAGCGGGAGTAGGGAGAACACCGGGGAGCTGTTTTTT. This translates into CANSSPWSGSRENTGELFF.

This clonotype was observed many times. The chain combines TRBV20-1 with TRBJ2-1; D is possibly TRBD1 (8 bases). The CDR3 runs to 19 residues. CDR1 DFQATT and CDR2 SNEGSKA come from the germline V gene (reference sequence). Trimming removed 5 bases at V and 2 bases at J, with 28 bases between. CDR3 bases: TGCAGTGCTCCGGGAGGACAGGGTCTAAGGCGGTCCACCTACAATGAGCAGTTCTTC. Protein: CSAPGGQGLRRSTYNEQFF.

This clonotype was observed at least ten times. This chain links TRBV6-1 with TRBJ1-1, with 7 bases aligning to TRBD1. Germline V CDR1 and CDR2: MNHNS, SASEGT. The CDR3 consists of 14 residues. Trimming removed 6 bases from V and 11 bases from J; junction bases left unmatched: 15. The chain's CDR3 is CASRRQGSSNWAFF. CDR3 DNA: TGTGCCAGCAGGAGACAGGGAAGCTCGAACTGGGCTTTCTTT.

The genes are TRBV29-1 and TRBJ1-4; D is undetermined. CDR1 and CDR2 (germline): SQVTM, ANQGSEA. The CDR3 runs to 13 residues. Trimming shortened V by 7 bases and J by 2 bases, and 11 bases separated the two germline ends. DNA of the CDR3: TGCAGCGGGGCAACGGGTACTAATGAAAAACTGTTTTTT. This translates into CSGATGTNEKLFF.

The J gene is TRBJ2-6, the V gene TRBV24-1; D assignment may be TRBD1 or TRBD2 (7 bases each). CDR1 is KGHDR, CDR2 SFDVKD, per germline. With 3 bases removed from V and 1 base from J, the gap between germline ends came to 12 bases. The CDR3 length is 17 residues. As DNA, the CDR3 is TGTGCCACCAGTGATCGACAGGGAGGGTCTGGGGCCAACGTCCTGACTTTC. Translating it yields CATSDRQGGSGANVLTF.

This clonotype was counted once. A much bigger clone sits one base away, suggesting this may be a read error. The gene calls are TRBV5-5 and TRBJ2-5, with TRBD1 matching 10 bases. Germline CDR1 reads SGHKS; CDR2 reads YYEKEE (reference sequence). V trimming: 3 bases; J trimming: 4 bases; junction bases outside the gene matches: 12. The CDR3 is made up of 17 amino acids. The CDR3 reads CASSSGTGAYVGETQYF. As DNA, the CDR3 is TGTGCCAGCAGCTCGGGGACAGGGGCTTACGTCGGAGAGACCCAGTACTTC.

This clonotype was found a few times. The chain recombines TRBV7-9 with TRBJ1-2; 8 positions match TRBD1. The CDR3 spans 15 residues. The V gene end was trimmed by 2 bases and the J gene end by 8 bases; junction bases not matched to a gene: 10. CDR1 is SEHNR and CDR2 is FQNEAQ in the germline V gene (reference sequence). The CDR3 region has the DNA TGTGCCAGCAGCTTATCCGGACAGGGCTTTGGCGGCTACACCTTC. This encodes CASSLSGQGFGGYTF.

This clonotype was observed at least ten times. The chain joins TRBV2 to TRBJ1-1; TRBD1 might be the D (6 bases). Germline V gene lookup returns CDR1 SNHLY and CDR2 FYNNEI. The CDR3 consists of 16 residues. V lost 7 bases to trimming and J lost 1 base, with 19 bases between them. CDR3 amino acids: CASTKRRDIQNTEAFF. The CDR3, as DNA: TGTGCCAGCACAAAGCGTCGGGACATTCAGAACACTGAAGCTTTCTTT.

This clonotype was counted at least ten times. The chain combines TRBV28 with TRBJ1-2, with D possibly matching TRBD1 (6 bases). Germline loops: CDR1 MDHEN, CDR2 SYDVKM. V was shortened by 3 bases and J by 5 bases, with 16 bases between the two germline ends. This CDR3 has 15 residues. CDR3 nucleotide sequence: TGTGCCAGCAGTTTCCGGGGGCGAGGACCTTATGGCTACACCTTC. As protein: CASSFRGRGPYGYTF.

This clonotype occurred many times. CDR3 sequence: CASSPFGGTGGRRGYTF. CDR3 nucleotides: TGTGCCAGCAGCCCCTTCGGCGGGACAGGGGGAAGGAGGGGCTACACCTTC. The rearrangement joins TRBV7-2 to TRBJ1-2, with TRBD1 identical over 11 bases. CDR1 and CDR2 (germline): SGHTA, FQGNSA. The CDR3 has 17 amino acids. J lost 8 bases, V lost 5 bases, and 16 bases had no gene match. The full variable domain, with the rest looked up from reference TRBV7-2 and TRBJ1-2, is GAGVSQSPSNKVTEKGKDVELRCDPISGHTALYWYRQSLGQGLEFLIYFQGNSAPDKSGLPSDRFSAERTGGSVSTLTIQRTQQEDSAVYLCASSPFGGTGGRRGYTFGSGTRLTVV.

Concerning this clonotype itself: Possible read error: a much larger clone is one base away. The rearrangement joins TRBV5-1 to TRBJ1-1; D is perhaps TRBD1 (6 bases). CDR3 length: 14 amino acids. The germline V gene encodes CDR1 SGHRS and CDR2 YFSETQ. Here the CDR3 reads CASSLRGMGTESFF. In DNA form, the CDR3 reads TGCGCCAGCAGCTTAAGGGGGATGGGCACTGAATCTTTCTTT.

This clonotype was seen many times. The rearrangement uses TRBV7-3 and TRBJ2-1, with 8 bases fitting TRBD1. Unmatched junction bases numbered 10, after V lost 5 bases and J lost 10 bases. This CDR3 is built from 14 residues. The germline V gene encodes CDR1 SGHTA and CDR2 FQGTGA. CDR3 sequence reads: CASSVSQGAREQFF. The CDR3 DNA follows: TGTGCCAGCAGCGTATCCCAGGGGGCGCGGGAGCAGTTCTTC.

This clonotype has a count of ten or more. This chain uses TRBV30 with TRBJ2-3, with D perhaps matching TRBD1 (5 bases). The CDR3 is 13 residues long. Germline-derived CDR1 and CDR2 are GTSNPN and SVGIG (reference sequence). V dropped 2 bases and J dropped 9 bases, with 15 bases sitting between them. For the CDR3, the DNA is TGTGCCTGGAGTCCCAGAAGGCAGGGAACGCAGTATTTT. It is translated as CAWSPRRQGTQYF.

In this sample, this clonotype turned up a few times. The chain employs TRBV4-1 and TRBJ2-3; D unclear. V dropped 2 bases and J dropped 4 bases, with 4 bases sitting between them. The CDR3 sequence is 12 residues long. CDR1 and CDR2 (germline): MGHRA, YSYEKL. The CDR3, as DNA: TGCGCCAGCAGCCAACCCGCAGATACGCAGTATTTT. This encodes CASSQPADTQYF.

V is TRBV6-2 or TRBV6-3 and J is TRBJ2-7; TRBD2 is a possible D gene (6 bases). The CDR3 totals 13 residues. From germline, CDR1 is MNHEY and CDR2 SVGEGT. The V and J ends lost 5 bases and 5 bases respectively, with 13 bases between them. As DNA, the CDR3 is TGTGCCAGCAGTGAAATCCCGGGGGACGAGCAGTACTTC. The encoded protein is CASSEIPGDEQYF.

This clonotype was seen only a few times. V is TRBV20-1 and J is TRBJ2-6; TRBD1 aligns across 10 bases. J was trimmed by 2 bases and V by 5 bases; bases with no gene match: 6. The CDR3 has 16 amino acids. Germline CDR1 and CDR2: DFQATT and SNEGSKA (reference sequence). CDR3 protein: CSAATGTGAGANVLTF. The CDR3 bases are TGCAGTGCTGCTACAGGGACAGGGGCTGGGGCCAACGTCCTGACTTTC.

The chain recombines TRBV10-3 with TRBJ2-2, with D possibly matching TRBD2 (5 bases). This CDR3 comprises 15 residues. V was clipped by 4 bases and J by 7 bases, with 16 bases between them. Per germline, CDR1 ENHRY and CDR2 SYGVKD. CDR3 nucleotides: TGTGCCATCAGTGCCGAGGGCGCAGGTTACGGGGAGCTGTTTTTT. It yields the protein CAISAEGAGYGELFF.

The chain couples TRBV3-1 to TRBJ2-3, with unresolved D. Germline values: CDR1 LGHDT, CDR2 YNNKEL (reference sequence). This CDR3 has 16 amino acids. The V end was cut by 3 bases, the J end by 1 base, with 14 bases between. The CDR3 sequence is CASSQKYLARTDTQYF. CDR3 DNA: TGTGCCAGCAGCCAGAAATACTTGGCACGCACAGATACGCAGTATTTT.

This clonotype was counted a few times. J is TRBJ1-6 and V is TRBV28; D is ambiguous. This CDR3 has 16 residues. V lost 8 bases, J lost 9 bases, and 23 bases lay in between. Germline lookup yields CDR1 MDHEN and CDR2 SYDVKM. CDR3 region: CASYAPPGEAGSPLHF. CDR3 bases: TGTGCCAGCTACGCCCCGCCGGGAGAGGCCGGTTCACCCCTCCACTTT.

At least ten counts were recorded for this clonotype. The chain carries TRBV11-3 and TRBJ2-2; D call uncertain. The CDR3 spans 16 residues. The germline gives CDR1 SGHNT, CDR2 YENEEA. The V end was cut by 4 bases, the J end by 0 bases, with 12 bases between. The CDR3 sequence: CASSSRVTSNTGELFF. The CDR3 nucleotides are TGTGCCAGCAGCTCTAGGGTCACATCGAACACCGGGGAGCTGTTTTTT.

The CDR3 region has the DNA TGTGCCAGTAGTTTACCGGGACAGGAGGAAAAACTGTTTTTT. This translates into CASSLPGQEEKLFF. The V gene is TRBV19, the J gene TRBJ1-4, with 8 bases aligning to TRBD1. The CDR3 is 14 residues long. The V gene end was trimmed by 5 bases and the J gene end by 8 bases; junction bases not matched to a gene: 7. Germline assignment: CDR1 LNHDA and CDR2 SQIVND (reference sequence).

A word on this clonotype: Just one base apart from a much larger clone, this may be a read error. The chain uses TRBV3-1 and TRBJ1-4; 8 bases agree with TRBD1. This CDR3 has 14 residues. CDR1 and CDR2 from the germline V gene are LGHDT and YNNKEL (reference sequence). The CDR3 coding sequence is TGTGACAGCAGCCTCGGACAGGGTTCGAAAAAACTGTTTTTT. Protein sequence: CDSSLGQGSKKLFF.

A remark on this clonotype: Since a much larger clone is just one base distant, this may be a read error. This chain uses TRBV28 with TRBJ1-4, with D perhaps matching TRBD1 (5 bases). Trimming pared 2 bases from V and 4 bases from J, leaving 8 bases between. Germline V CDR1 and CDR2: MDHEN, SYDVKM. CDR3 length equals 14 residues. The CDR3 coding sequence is TGTGCCAGCAGTTTAGACAGAAATAATGAAAAACTGTTTTTT. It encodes CASSLDRNNEKLFF.

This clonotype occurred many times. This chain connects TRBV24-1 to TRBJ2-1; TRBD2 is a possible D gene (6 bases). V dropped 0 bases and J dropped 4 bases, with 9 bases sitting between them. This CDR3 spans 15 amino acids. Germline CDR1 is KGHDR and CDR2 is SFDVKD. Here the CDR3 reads CATSDLPGEYNEQFF. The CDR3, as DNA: TGTGCCACCAGTGATTTGCCGGGGGAGTACAATGAGCAGTTCTTC.

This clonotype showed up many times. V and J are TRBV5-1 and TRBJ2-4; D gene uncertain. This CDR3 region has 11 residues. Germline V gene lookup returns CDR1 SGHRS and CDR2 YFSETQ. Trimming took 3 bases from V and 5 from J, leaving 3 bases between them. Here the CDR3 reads CASSSENIQYF. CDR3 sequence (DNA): TGCGCCAGCAGCTCGGAAAACATTCAGTACTTC.